The source of this T cell receptor beta chain is a study of cytomegalovirus exposure and HLA in healthy donors. Trimming at V came to 10 bases and at J to 4 bases, leaving 8 bases not matched to a gene. CDR3 length equals 15 residues. The germline V gene has CDR1 MNHEY and CDR2 SMNVEV (reference sequence). Study-level findings and limits: Reportedly, HLA-A and HLA-B alleles of most subjects were accurately predicted from TCR beta. Later analysis identified a missense DCLRE1C variant that was linked to TCR beta V- and J-gene trimming. Earlier results showed most TCR beta V segments being productive about 87% or about 30% of the time. The presence/absence work took it that sequencing depth was about the same across donors.

With regard to this clone: Its antigen is unidentified.

Primers for the PCR totalled 60 Vbeta and 13 Jbeta. The data were produced by immunoSEQ multiplex PCR, yet TCRdb's version contains in-frame clones alone and is incomplete. The sample records around 200,000 clones, around four fifths being singletons. V is TRBV27 and J is TRBJ2-1; 12 nucleotides align to TRBD2. The TCR comes from a female donor in good health and CMV-seronegative. Sequencing was performed on PBMCs. The CDR3 DNA follows: TGTGCCACCCTCGCGACTAGCGGGGGTTACAATGAGCAGTTCTTC. As protein: CATLATSGGYNEQFF.